The present T cell receptor (beta chain) was sequenced within a study of control samples from healthy donors and cancer patients. The repertoire was sequenced with immunoSEQ multiplex PCR; TCRdb's copy has only in-frame clones and lacks some. The sample carries about 220,000 clones, 85% to 95% recorded once. This CDR3 has 12 residues. V lost 3 bases to trimming and J lost 9 bases, with 9 bases between them. Germline-derived CDR1 and CDR2 are SGHTA and FQGNSA. This clonotype originated in a man aged 50 to 59 in good health. The sample was blood. J is TRBJ2-1 and V is TRBV7-2, with a tentative D call TRBD2 (6 bases). CDR3 sequence reads: CASSLEGGEQFF. For the CDR3, the DNA is TGTGCCAGCAGCTTGGAGGGCGGTGAGCAGTTCTTC.